The subject of this entry is one T cell receptor (beta chain). Its antigen is unidentified. The data derive from a study of cytomegalovirus exposure and HLA in healthy donors. Study background: From about 179 million T cells, an earlier analysis saw around 120 million unique TCR beta sequences.

13 Jbeta primers and 60 Vbeta primers were used for the PCR. Profiling relied on immunoSEQ multiplex PCR, and the TCRdb table lists in-frame clones only, not all of them. The table lists about 170,000 clones, 84% of them singletons. Unrecorded immune exposures were likely, despite nominal health at sampling. Germline values: CDR1 SQVTM, CDR2 ANQGSEA. Trimming pared 6 bases from V and 5 bases from J, leaving 10 bases between. The CDR3 has 11 amino acids. General study results and limits: Donor immune exposure was known only as CMV serostatus. The investigators catalogued 150 to 200 TCR beta chains as cytomegalovirus-associated.

Input material: PBMCs. This clonotype was sampled from a man in his late teens or twenties in good health and CMV-seronegative. The V gene is TRBV29-1, the J gene TRBJ1-1, with D perhaps TRBD1 (6 bases). CDR3 in DNA: TGCAGCGTGGTCAGGGGTACTGAAGCTTTCTTT. Translating gives CSVVRGTEAFF.